There are a few counts of the clone carrying this T cell receptor (beta chain). The antigen is unknown. This sample is drawn from a study of shared clonotypes between healthy human individuals. This CDR3 region has 12 residues. Germline V gene sequence: CDR1 SNHLY, CDR2 FYNNEI. V lost 3 bases to trimming and J lost 7 bases, with 9 bases between them. Study-level points and caveats: Across subsets, estimated richness was generally greater for naive than for memory populations. Tissue TCR repertoires likely differ from these blood-only repertoires. The four-donor shared clonotypes exceeded non-shared clonotypes in generation probability, with non-shared ones scoring lower.

Per the original data handling: Without quality scores, immunoSEQ junctional reads could not be filtered like full-length reads. Profiling relied on immunoSEQ multiplex PCR, and the TCRdb table lists in-frame clones only, not all of them. V, J and clone size derive from that table, while D and trimming were established from the DNA sequence. The table shows some 1.5 million clones, with approximately 98% occurring only once. Sequencing was done on a sample of naive CD4+ T cells sorted from blood. This sample's subset: CD45RA+ positively selected. This chain connects TRBV2 to TRBJ1-1; TRBD1 is a possible D gene (5 bases). The receptor comes from a man aged 30-40 years in good health. The CDR3 sequence: CASSDQGIEAFF. CDR3 sequence (DNA): TGTGCCAGCAGTGATCAGGGTATTGAAGCTTTCTTT.